The present entry profiles one T cell receptor beta chain with its context. Its antigen is unidentified. The data derive from a study of identifying expanded T cells in peripheral blood. Study-level results: Variance in clone template counts between approximately two-week samples significantly increased with total template count across all healthy donors.

The CDR3 spans 16 residues. Germline assignment: CDR1 SGHDN and CDR2 FVKESK. The germline V and J ends were trimmed by 3 bases and 2 bases, with 17 bases remaining between them. Generated by immunoSEQ multiplex PCR, the TCRdb table keeps only in-frame clones and is missing some. Of 85,000 to 90,000 clones detected, approximately 86% appear once; the ten largest clones hold around 6%. This receptor was obtained from a person aged 18 to 69 in good health. The sample comprised blood. V usage is TRBV14 and J usage is TRBJ2-7; tentatively, D is TRBD1 (6 bases). The CDR3 DNA is TGTGCCAGCAGCCACTACACCGGGACATTGCCCTACGAGCAGTACTTC. Residues: CASSHYTGTLPYEQYF. The full variable domain, completed using reference TRBV14 and TRBJ2-7, is EAGVTQFPSHSVIEKGQTVTLRCDPISGHDNLYWYRRVMGKEIKFLLHFVKESKQDESGMPNNRFLAERTGGTYSTLKVQPAELEDSGVYFCASSHYTGTLPYEQYFGPGTRLTVT.